Below, one TCR beta chain is given with its context. CDR1 is MNHEY and CDR2 is SVGAGI in the germline V gene. The CDR3 has 16 residues. V trimming: 0 bases; J trimming: 4 bases; junction bases outside the gene matches: 4. Per the authors' pipeline: Cell counts per sample came from amplifying reference gene primers. The assay was immunoSEQ multiplex PCR, and TCRdb's table has in-frame clones only and misses some. That table gives V, J and clone size, and the DNA gave D and trimming. The data hold some 490,000 clones, with around 85% observed a single time. Two negative PCRs, clearance, or symptom resolution characterized the recovered Cohort 3 donors. These data come from a study of blood T cell repertoires in COVID-19. About the research overall: The analysed material was cDNA or gDNA that came from T cells, B-cell-depleted T cells, or PBMCs.

The specimen sequenced was PBMCs or T cells enriched from blood (not recorded which). The chain combines TRBV6-5 with TRBJ2-1, with TRBD2 identical over 9 bases. The source is a woman aged 55-75 years who had recovered from COVID-19. CDR3: CASSYSLSGGYNEQFF. The DNA of the CDR3 is TGTGCCAGCAGTTACTCTCTCAGCGGGGGGTACAATGAGCAGTTCTTC.